This TCR beta chain was obtained from a study of regulatory T cells in long-lasting Graves disease. This clonotype was observed at least ten times. As to time point: newly diagnosed GD, antithyroid drugs for less than 3 months. RNA isolated from PBMCs was used to make the TCR library. Building the TCR beta libraries relied on iRepertoire HTBI primers, and CDR3 regions underwent Arm-PCR. One entry per CDR3 protein results from TCRdb running MiXCR on the multiplex PCR reads. The profile shows roughly 420,000 distinct CDR3 sequences, about 15% of them singletons. The CDR3 runs 16 residues. Germline lookup yields CDR1 DFQATT and CDR2 SNEGSKA (reference sequence). V was clipped by 7 bases and J by 2 bases; unmatched bases: 12. The sample also formed part of further work on T cells in Graves' hyperthyroidism and ophthalmopathy.

The sequence was obtained from a woman aged 18-30 years with Graves disease. Material: peripheral blood mononuclear cells (PBMCs), obtained at new diagnosis, from a patient treated with antithyroid drugs. V is TRBV20-1 and J is TRBJ2-7, with TRBD2 matching 12 bases. The chain's CDR3 is CSGLAGVPPTPYEQYF. DNA of the CDR3: TGCAGTGGACTAGCGGGAGTTCCCCCCACCCCCTACGAGCAGTACTTC.